Listed below are T cell receptor beta chains from one sample, sequenced in a study of CD4 T cells in relation to SARS-CoV-2 and coronaviruses. Sequenced by immunoSEQ multiplex PCR; TCRdb stores in-frame clones only, minus some. The sample includes about 37,000 clones, approximately 77% seen only once; the top ten take 4.5% to 5%. Their antigen targets remain unknown. The sequencing sample was made of naive CD4+ T cells from PBMCs, cultured in vitro. These receptor sequences come from an adult with COVID-19. Each CDR3 is given with its conserved first and last residue. The order of the fields is clone size, J gene, V gene, D gene, CDR3 DNA, CDR3 protein. The D gene is left open where the match is weak. Size is omitted from some rows. Given values are once, few, many or a class for expanded clones.

clone size: NA; J gene: TRBJ2-1; V gene: TRBV30; D gene: TRBD2; CDR3 DNA: TGTGCCTGGATACCTCCGGGACTAGCGGGAGGAAACAATGAGCAGTTCTTC; CDR3 protein: CAWIPPGLAGGNNEQFF
clone size: NA; J gene: TRBJ2-1; V gene: TRBV29-1; D gene: NA; CDR3 DNA: TGCAGCGTTGAGAAAACAGGGTCGGTGGGTCTCTTC; CDR3 protein: CSVEKTGSVGLF
clone size: NA; J gene: TRBJ2-6; V gene: TRBV10-3; D gene: NA; CDR3 DNA: TGTGCCATCAGTGAGTCGACGGGCAGAATCTCTGGGGCCAACGTCCTGACTTTC; CDR3 protein: CAISESTGRISGANVLTF
clone size: NA; J gene: TRBJ2-1; V gene: TRBV18; D gene: NA; CDR3 DNA: TGTGCCAGCTCACCACTAGCAGTGGAGCAGTTCTTC; CDR3 protein: CASSPLAVEQFF
clone size: NA; J gene: TRBJ1-5; V gene: TRBV4-3; D gene: TRBD1; CDR3 DNA: TGCGCCAGCAGCCAAGATGGGGACAGTAATCAGCCCCAGCATTTT; CDR3 protein: CASSQDGDSNQPQHF
clone size: NA; J gene: TRBJ1-6; V gene: TRBV7-9; D gene: NA; CDR3 DNA: TGTGCCAGCAGCTACGCGGGGAGGCGAACCTATAATTCACCCCTCCACTTT; CDR3 protein: CASSYAGRRTYNSPLHF
clone size: NA; J gene: TRBJ2-7; V gene: TRBV3-1/TRBV3-2; D gene: NA; CDR3 DNA: TGTGCCAGCAGCCTTTTACCAACGGGTAGCTCCTACGAGCAGTACTTC; CDR3 protein: CASSLLPTGSSYEQYF
clone size: NA; J gene: TRBJ2-5; V gene: TRBV28; D gene: TRBD2; CDR3 DNA: TGTGCCAGCAGGTTTACTAGCGGGAGTTCAGAGACCCAGTACTTC; CDR3 protein: CASRFTSGSSETQYF
clone size: NA; J gene: TRBJ1-2; V gene: TRBV11-1; D gene: TRBD1; CDR3 DNA: TGTGCCAGCAGCCCAGGGGGGGAGCTCTATGGCTACACCTTC; CDR3 protein: CASSPGGELYGYTF
clone size: NA; J gene: TRBJ1-1; V gene: TRBV6-5; D gene: NA; CDR3 DNA: TGTGCCAGCAGTTACACAGAAATGAACACTGAAGCTTTCTTT; CDR3 protein: CASSYTEMNTEAFF
clone size: NA; J gene: TRBJ1-2; V gene: TRBV14; D gene: NA; CDR3 DNA: TGTGCCAGCAGCCGCGGGGGACAAGACTATGGCTACACCTTC; CDR3 protein: CASSRGGQDYGYTF
clone size: few; J gene: TRBJ2-7; V gene: TRBV4-2; D gene: TRBD2; CDR3 DNA: TGTGCCAGCAGCCATTCTAGCGGGGAATTCTCCTACGAGCAGTACTTC; CDR3 protein: CASSHSSGEFSYEQYF
clone size: NA; J gene: TRBJ2-7; V gene: TRBV18; D gene: TRBD2; CDR3 DNA: TGTGCCAGCTCACTTAGCGGGAGTTCCTACGAGCAGTACTTC; CDR3 protein: CASSLSGSSYEQYF
clone size: NA; J gene: TRBJ1-1; V gene: TRBV30; D gene: NA; CDR3 DNA: TGTGCCTGGAGAGTTTTCCGGACTGAAGCTTTCTTT; CDR3 protein: CAWRVFRTEAFF
clone size: NA; J gene: TRBJ1-5; V gene: TRBV10-3; D gene: TRBD1; CDR3 DNA: TGTGCCATCAGGGATGACAGGGGTAATCAGCCCCAGCATTTT; CDR3 protein: CAIRDDRGNQPQHF
clone size: NA; J gene: TRBJ1-6; V gene: TRBV7-8; D gene: TRBD1; CDR3 DNA: TGTGCCAGTGCGACAGGGGGAGATTCACCCCTCCACTTT; CDR3 protein: CASATGGDSPLHF
clone size: NA; J gene: TRBJ2-2; V gene: TRBV7-9; D gene: NA; CDR3 DNA: TGTGCCAGCAGCTCAGCGATAGACGGGGAGCTGTTTTTT; CDR3 protein: CASSSAIDGELFF
clone size: NA; J gene: TRBJ2-7; V gene: TRBV11-3; D gene: NA; CDR3 DNA: TGTGCCAGCAGCTTATCCCAGCTTGGGGAGCAGTACTTC; CDR3 protein: CASSLSQLGEQYF
clone size: NA; J gene: TRBJ2-1; V gene: TRBV10-3; D gene: TRBD2; CDR3 DNA: TGTGCCATCAGTGAGCCGACTAGCGGGACAACCTACAATGAGCAGTTCTTC; CDR3 protein: CAISEPTSGTTYNEQFF
clone size: few; J gene: TRBJ1-2; V gene: TRBV3-1/TRBV3-2; D gene: NA; CDR3 DNA: TGTGCCAGCAGCCAAGATTGGGTGGTTCCGATCTCTGGCTACACCTTC; CDR3 protein: CASSQDWVVPISGYTF
clone size: NA; J gene: TRBJ2-7; V gene: TRBV19; D gene: NA; CDR3 DNA: TGTGCCAGTAGCTTTAAGACGGTCGGCTACGAGCAGTACTTC; CDR3 protein: CASSFKTVGYEQYF
clone size: NA; J gene: TRBJ1-6; V gene: TRBV30; D gene: NA; CDR3 DNA: TGTGCCTGGGGAACTAGTATCTATAATTCACCCCTCCACTTT; CDR3 protein: CAWGTSIYNSPLHF
clone size: NA; J gene: TRBJ1-1; V gene: TRBV30; D gene: NA; CDR3 DNA: TGTGCCTGGAGGGGACTGCGGGGGAACACTGAAGCTTTCTTT; CDR3 protein: CAWRGLRGNTEAFF
clone size: NA; J gene: TRBJ1-2; V gene: TRBV5-5; D gene: NA; CDR3 DNA: TGTGCCAGCAGCTTGATGCAACGGGAGGGCTACACCTTC; CDR3 protein: CASSLMQREGYTF
clone size: NA; J gene: TRBJ2-7; V gene: TRBV6-2/TRBV6-3; D gene: TRBD2; CDR3 DNA: TGTGCCAGCAGTTACCCTAGACTAGCGGGAGACAGGTCGTCCTACGAGCAGTACTTC; CDR3 protein: CASSYPRLAGDRSSYEQYF
clone size: NA; J gene: TRBJ2-1; V gene: TRBV5-5; D gene: TRBD2; CDR3 DNA: TGTGCCAGCAGCGTCGCTAGCGGCTCCTACAATGAGCAGTTCTTC; CDR3 protein: CASSVASGSYNEQFF
clone size: NA; J gene: TRBJ2-3; V gene: TRBV4-1; D gene: NA; CDR3 DNA: TGCGCCAGCAGCCAAGCAGGAGAGGGCCGGGGACGTCCGCAGTATTTT; CDR3 protein: CASSQAGEGRGRPQYF
clone size: NA; J gene: TRBJ1-2; V gene: TRBV5-4; D gene: NA; CDR3 DNA: TGTGCCAGCAGCTTGGGAGGGGCGGTTGGCTACACCTTC; CDR3 protein: CASSLGGAVGYTF
clone size: NA; J gene: TRBJ2-1; V gene: TRBV6-6; D gene: NA; CDR3 DNA: TGTGCCAGCATTAACAGGGATGAGCAGTTCTTC; CDR3 protein: CASINRDEQFF
clone size: NA; J gene: TRBJ2-7; V gene: TRBV28; D gene: NA; CDR3 DNA: TGTGCCAGCAGTTTTTCGGGAGTGCTCGAGCAGTACTTC; CDR3 protein: CASSFSGVLEQYF
clone size: few; J gene: TRBJ2-2; V gene: TRBV5-1; D gene: TRBD1; CDR3 DNA: TGCGCCAGCAGCTCCGACAGGGGGCCCACCGGGGAGCTGTTTTTT; CDR3 protein: CASSSDRGPTGELFF
clone size: NA; J gene: TRBJ2-7; V gene: TRBV7-9; D gene: TRBD2; CDR3 DNA: TGTGCCAGCAGCCATTGGACTAGCGGGACCTACGAGCAGTACTTC; CDR3 protein: CASSHWTSGTYEQYF
clone size: NA; J gene: TRBJ2-3; V gene: TRBV7-9; D gene: NA; CDR3 DNA: TGTGCCAGCAGCTTAAGCGTGGCAGCAGATACGCAGTATTTT; CDR3 protein: CASSLSVAADTQYF
clone size: NA; J gene: TRBJ2-3; V gene: TRBV15; D gene: TRBD2; CDR3 DNA: TGTGCCACCAGCAGAGGGAAGCGGGGGGTCACAGATACGCAGTATTTT; CDR3 protein: CATSRGKRGVTDTQYF
clone size: NA; J gene: TRBJ1-2; V gene: TRBV28; D gene: NA; CDR3 DNA: TGTGCCAGCAGTCTAGGGGTAGGGAAAAACTATGGCTACACCTTC; CDR3 protein: CASSLGVGKNYGYTF
clone size: NA; J gene: TRBJ1-2; V gene: TRBV13; D gene: NA; CDR3 DNA: TGTGCCAGCAGCTTAGCTCTGGGCAGGCGAAACTATGGCTACACCTTC; CDR3 protein: CASSLALGRRNYGYTF
clone size: NA; J gene: TRBJ2-5; V gene: TRBV30; D gene: NA; CDR3 DNA: TGTGCCTGGAGTGGGACATTGCAAGAGACCCAGTACTTC; CDR3 protein: CAWSGTLQETQYF
clone size: few; J gene: TRBJ2-7; V gene: TRBV7-8; D gene: TRBD2; CDR3 DNA: TGTGCCAGCAGCTTAGGCCGGACTAGCGGAGAATACTCCTACGAGCAGTACTTC; CDR3 protein: CASSLGRTSGEYSYEQYF
clone size: NA; J gene: TRBJ1-4; V gene: TRBV19; D gene: NA; CDR3 DNA: TGTGCCAGTAGCCCCCAAGGGCCGGAAAAACTGTTTTTT; CDR3 protein: CASSPQGPEKLFF
clone size: NA; J gene: TRBJ1-5; V gene: TRBV2; D gene: TRBD1; CDR3 DNA: TGTGCCAGCAGTTGGGGGACAGCGAGCAATCAGCCCCAGCATTTT; CDR3 protein: CASSWGTASNQPQHF
clone size: NA; J gene: TRBJ1-1; V gene: TRBV3-1/TRBV3-2; D gene: TRBD1; CDR3 DNA: TGTGCCAGCAGGCTGGGACAGGAGAACACTGAAGCTTTCTTT; CDR3 protein: CASRLGQENTEAFF
clone size: once; J gene: TRBJ2-1; V gene: TRBV3-1/TRBV3-2; D gene: NA; CDR3 DNA: TGTGCCAGCAGCCAAGGGACAAATTACAATGAGCAGTTCTTC; CDR3 protein: CASSQGTNYNEQFF
clone size: NA; J gene: TRBJ2-7; V gene: TRBV7-9; D gene: TRBD1; CDR3 DNA: TGTGCCAGCAGCGCCCGACAGGGGACCGCCACCTACGAGCAGTACTTC; CDR3 protein: CASSARQGTATYEQYF
clone size: NA; J gene: TRBJ2-1; V gene: TRBV11-2; D gene: TRBD2; CDR3 DNA: TGTGCCAGCAGAGTAGCGGGAGGCGGTGAGCAGTTCTTC; CDR3 protein: CASRVAGGGEQFF
clone size: NA; J gene: TRBJ2-2; V gene: TRBV5-1; D gene: NA; CDR3 DNA: TGCGCCAGCAGCTTGGAGGGGCTACTAAACACCGGGGAGCTGTTTTTT; CDR3 protein: CASSLEGLLNTGELFF
clone size: NA; J gene: TRBJ1-3; V gene: TRBV5-6; D gene: NA; CDR3 DNA: TGTGCCAGCAGCTTGGTGGGGTACTCTGGAAACACCATATATTTT; CDR3 protein: CASSLVGYSGNTIYF
clone size: NA; J gene: TRBJ1-4; V gene: TRBV9; D gene: NA; CDR3 DNA: TGTGCCAGCAGCGAATTTGGGTCCGGGACGAGGGCTAATGAAAAACTGTTTTTT; CDR3 protein: CASSEFGSGTRANEKLFF
clone size: NA; J gene: TRBJ2-5; V gene: TRBV9; D gene: NA; CDR3 DNA: TGTGCCAGCAGCGGCGGAGGATCGGGGGAGACCCAGTACTTC; CDR3 protein: CASSGGGSGETQYF
clone size: NA; J gene: TRBJ1-1; V gene: TRBV12-3/TRBV12-4; D gene: NA; CDR3 DNA: TGTGCCAGCAGTTTGTTAGGGCTGGCTGAAGCTTTCTTT; CDR3 protein: CASSLLGLAEAFF
clone size: NA; J gene: TRBJ2-5; V gene: TRBV6-5; D gene: NA; CDR3 DNA: TGTGCCAGCAGTCCAGGGTTCCGGGAGACCCAGTACTTC; CDR3 protein: CASSPGFRETQYF
clone size: NA; J gene: TRBJ2-7; V gene: TRBV4-1; D gene: TRBD2; CDR3 DNA: TGCGCCAGCAGCCAAGAACCGGGACTAGCTCGTTACGAGCAGTACTTC; CDR3 protein: CASSQEPGLARYEQYF
clone size: NA; J gene: TRBJ2-2; V gene: TRBV5-4; D gene: NA; CDR3 DNA: TGTGCCAGCAGCTTGGATCCGGGAGTGGACACCGGGGAGCTGTTTTTT; CDR3 protein: CASSLDPGVDTGELFF
clone size: NA; J gene: TRBJ2-7; V gene: TRBV27; D gene: NA; CDR3 DNA: TGTGCCACCCTGACAGGCTACGAGCAGTACTTC; CDR3 protein: CATLTGYEQYF
clone size: NA; J gene: TRBJ1-5; V gene: TRBV28; D gene: NA; CDR3 DNA: TGTGCCAGCAGTCGTTTAAGGGGGAGGACAGATATGAGCAATCAGCCCCAGCATTTT; CDR3 protein: CASSRLRGRTDMSNQPQHF
clone size: NA; J gene: TRBJ2-1; V gene: TRBV3-1/TRBV3-2; D gene: NA; CDR3 DNA: TGTGCCAGCAGCCAAGGGGGCGGTTACAATGAGCAGTTCTTC; CDR3 protein: CASSQGGGYNEQFF